The 20 T cell receptor beta chains given below trace back to one sample, sequenced in a study of neurological immune-mediated disorders. TCRdb re-called the 5' RACE reads through MiXCR, storing one row per CDR3 protein. The sample carries 77,000 or so distinct CDR3 sequences, approximately 9.4% recorded once. The sequenced sample was PBMCs. These receptor sequences come from a man in his fifties or sixties in good health.

This clonotype was counted at least ten times. The rearrangement links TRBV12-3 or TRBV12-4 to TRBJ2-7; D not resolved. The ends were cut back, 3 bases at V and 7 bases at J, with 16 bases in the middle. The CDR3 spans 14 residues. The CDR3 here is CASSLGRGFDEQYF. The DNA of the CDR3 is TGTGCCAGCAGTTTGGGTCGTGGGTTTGATGAGCAGTACTTC.

This clonotype has at least ten counts. V is TRBV15 and J is TRBJ2-1; TRBD2 agrees at 9 bases. In germline, CDR1 is LNHNV, CDR2 YYDKDF (reference sequence). This CDR3 comprises 16 residues. J lost 6 bases, V lost 0 bases, and 6 bases had no gene match. The CDR3, as DNA: TGTGCCACCAGCAGAGATATGGGACTAGCTATCAATGAGCAGTTCTTC. Translating it yields CATSRDMGLAINEQFF.

This clonotype was picked up many times. The rearrangement joins TRBV11-3 to TRBJ2-2; the D is unclear. Germline V CDR1 and CDR2: SGHNT, YENEEA. The CDR3 consists of 13 residues. The germline V and J ends were trimmed by 1 base and 3 bases, with 3 bases remaining between them. In DNA form, the CDR3 reads TGTGCCAGCAGCTTAGCGTACACCGGGGAGCTGTTTTTT. It translates to CASSLAYTGELFF.

This clonotype was counted many times. The chain uses TRBV29-1 and TRBJ2-3; D is unclear. Germline CDR1 is SQVTM and CDR2 is ANQGSEA. The CDR3 sequence is 13 residues long. The V end was cut by 3 bases, the J end by 4 bases, with 11 bases between. CDR3 sequence reads: CSVEKGRADTQYF. The CDR3 DNA follows: TGCAGCGTTGAGAAAGGAAGGGCAGATACGCAGTATTTT.

This clonotype was seen a single time. This may come from a read error, since a much larger clone is one base off. V is TRBV6-2 or TRBV6-3 and J is TRBJ2-7, with 9 nucleotides matching TRBD2. Germline-derived CDR1 and CDR2 are MNHEY and SVGEGT. The CDR3 has 17 residues. The CDR3 region has the DNA TGTGCCAGCAGATCTAGATTGATAGCGGGAGCGTCCTACGAGCAGCACTTC. It specifies CASRSRLIAGASYEQHF.

This clonotype was recorded at least ten times. The J gene is TRBJ2-7, the V gene TRBV5-1; TRBD1 matches at 8 bases. The CDR3 extends over 14 amino acids. V shed 4 bases and J 0 bases; nucleotides not matched to a gene: 3. CDR1 SGHRS and CDR2 YFSETQ come from the germline V gene. DNA of the CDR3: TGCGCCAGCAGCGGGGGACAGGCCTCCTACGAGCAGTACTTC. Translated, it gives CASSGGQASYEQYF.

This clonotype has at least ten counts. The chain recombines TRBV7-2 with TRBJ1-3; possibly TRBD1 for D (5 bases). The CDR3 contains 18 residues. Trimming shortened V by 5 bases and J by 0 bases, and 20 bases separated the two germline ends. Germline lookup yields CDR1 SGHTA and CDR2 FQGNSA. The DNA of the CDR3 is TGTGCCAGCAGCCCACACTCCCTGGGGCAGAGCTCTGGAAACACCATATATTTT. Its translation: CASSPHSLGQSSGNTIYF.

This clonotype was seen repeatedly, ten times or more. V gene TRBV7-2 combines with J gene TRBJ2-1; D not resolved. Germline V gene sequence: CDR1 SGHTA, CDR2 FQGNSA. V lost 4 bases, J lost 7 bases, and 5 bases lay in between. This CDR3 contains 11 residues. CDR3 sequence (DNA): TGTGCCAGCAGCTCGAAGAATGAGCAGTTCTTC. It yields the protein CASSSKNEQFF.

This clonotype was counted ten times or more. The rearrangement uses TRBV6-5 and TRBJ1-6; D remains unclear. The CDR3 totals 13 residues. With 7 bases removed from V and 7 bases from J, the gap between germline ends came to 11 bases. Germline loops: CDR1 MNHEY, CDR2 SVGAGI. CDR3 sequence: CASTGLGNSPLHF. CDR3 bases: TGTGCCAGCACCGGATTAGGGAATTCACCCCTCCACTTT.

The table lists this clonotype with many counts. The gene calls are TRBV5-1 and TRBJ1-5; a weak D match, TRBD1 (5 bases). The CDR3 extends over 13 amino acids. Trimming took off 2 bases at V and 4 bases at J, with 7 bases between the two ends. Germline V gives CDR1 SGHRS, CDR2 YFSETQ. In DNA, the CDR3 is TGCGCCAGCAGCTTCGAGGGGAATCAGCCCCAGCATTTT. As protein: CASSFEGNQPQHF.

This clonotype was observed a handful of times. The chain recombines TRBV6-1 with TRBJ2-3; 9 nucleotides agree with TRBD2. Germline CDR1 and CDR2: MNHNS and SASEGT. The CDR3 loop spans 16 amino acids. J gave up 1 base and V 5 bases, and 7 bases lay outside the gene matches. In nucleotides, the CDR3 is TGTGCCAGCAGTTTCTATAGCGGGGGCGGCACAGATACGCAGTATTTT. It codes for CASSFYSGGGTDTQYF.

The chain carries TRBV4-3 and TRBJ2-1; tentative D call: TRBD2 (6 bases). The V and J ends lost 1 base and 4 bases respectively, with 8 bases between them. The CDR3 extends over 14 amino acids. Germline V lookup: CDR1 LGHNA, CDR2 YSLEER. CDR3 in amino acids: CASSQVGGYNEQFF. CDR3 in DNA: TGCGCCAGCAGCCAAGTGGGGGGATACAATGAGCAGTTCTTC.

The table lists this clonotype with many counts. The rearrangement joins TRBV12-3 or TRBV12-4 to TRBJ1-4; no clear D. The CDR3 length is 14 residues. The V end lost 6 bases, the J end lost 0 bases, and 8 bases lay between the germline ends. The CDR3 sequence is CASRSSATNEKLFF. The DNA of the CDR3 is TGTGCCAGCAGGTCCTCCGCAACTAATGAAAAACTGTTTTTT.

This clonotype was recorded at least ten times. The chain uses TRBV5-6 and TRBJ2-2; 11 bases line up with TRBD2. CDR3 size: 19 residues. From germline, CDR1 is SGHDT and CDR2 YYEEEE. Unmatched junction bases numbered 13, after V lost 2 bases and J lost 4 bases. The CDR3 is CASSFFALAGGQGTGELFF. CDR3 DNA: TGTGCCAGCAGCTTCTTCGCCCTAGCGGGGGGCCAGGGCACCGGGGAGCTGTTTTTT.

The chain is built from TRBV11-3 and TRBJ2-2, with 7 nucleotides matching TRBD1. Germline CDR1 SGHNT, CDR2 YENEEA. The trim removed 1 base at V and 1 base at J, leaving 3 bases unmatched. The CDR3 has 16 residues. CDR3 amino acids: CASSLAGQMNTGELFF. As DNA, the CDR3 is TGTGCCAGCAGCTTAGCGGGACAGATGAACACCGGGGAGCTGTTTTTT.

This clonotype was observed many times. This sequence joins TRBV6-5 and TRBJ2-1, with D possibly being TRBD2 (6 bases). Germline loops: CDR1 MNHEY, CDR2 SVGAGI. The V end lost 6 bases, the J end lost 0 bases, and 15 bases lay between the germline ends. The CDR3 consists of 16 residues. CDR3 DNA: TGTGCCAGCAGCGGGGACTGGCCGAGCTCCTACAATGAGCAGTTCTTC. Protein: CASSGDWPSSYNEQFF.

This clonotype was detected ten times or more. The chain joins TRBV7-2 to TRBJ2-5, with 7 bases identical to TRBD2. V lost 2 bases to trimming and J lost 2 bases; unmatched junction nucleotides: 5. Germline lookup yields CDR1 SGHTA and CDR2 FQGNSA. The CDR3 contains 15 residues. CDR3 DNA sequence: TGTGCCAGCAGCTTACAGGCTAGCGGACAAGAGACCCAGTACTTC. Its translation is CASSLQASGQETQYF.

Worth noting for this clonotype: Just one base apart from a much larger clone, this may be a read error. CDR3 nucleotides: TGTGCCAGCAGCGATCCGGGAAAGGGTCGAGATACGCAGTATTTT. Translated, it gives CASSDPGKGRDTQYF. J is TRBJ2-3 and V is TRBV12-3 or TRBV12-4; perhaps TRBD2 as D (5 bases). Trimming removed 6 bases at V and 5 bases at J, with 18 bases between. The CDR3 is 15 residues long.

This clonotype was seen repeatedly, ten times or more. The chain employs TRBV15 and TRBJ2-2; D could derive from TRBD1 or TRBD2 (5 bases each). CDR1 is LNHNV and CDR2 is YYDKDF in the germline V gene (reference sequence). Trimming left V 0 bases short and J 3 bases short, with 8 bases between. This CDR3 spans 15 amino acids. CDR3 loop: CATSRDGTHTGELFF. The CDR3 DNA follows: TGTGCCACCAGCAGAGATGGGACCCACACCGGGGAGCTGTTTTTT. Looking up the rest from reference TRBV15 and TRBJ2-2 gives the full variable domain: DAMVIQNPRYQVTQFGKPVTLSCSQTLNHNVMYWYQQKSSQAPKLLFHYYDKDFNNEADTPDNFQSRRPNTSFCFLDIRSPGLGDTAMYLCATSRDGTHTGELFFGEGSRLTVL.

Ten or more counts support this clonotype. The chain carries TRBV10-3 and TRBJ2-2; TRBD2 matches 10 bases. Germline loops: CDR1 ENHRY, CDR2 SYGVKD. This CDR3 is 17 amino acids long. V lost 6 bases and J lost 1; bases outside the gene matches: 8. The CDR3 loop is CAIRVAGGTLNTGELFF. The CDR3 coding sequence is TGTGCCATCAGAGTAGCGGGAGGTACCCTGAACACCGGGGAGCTGTTTTTT.